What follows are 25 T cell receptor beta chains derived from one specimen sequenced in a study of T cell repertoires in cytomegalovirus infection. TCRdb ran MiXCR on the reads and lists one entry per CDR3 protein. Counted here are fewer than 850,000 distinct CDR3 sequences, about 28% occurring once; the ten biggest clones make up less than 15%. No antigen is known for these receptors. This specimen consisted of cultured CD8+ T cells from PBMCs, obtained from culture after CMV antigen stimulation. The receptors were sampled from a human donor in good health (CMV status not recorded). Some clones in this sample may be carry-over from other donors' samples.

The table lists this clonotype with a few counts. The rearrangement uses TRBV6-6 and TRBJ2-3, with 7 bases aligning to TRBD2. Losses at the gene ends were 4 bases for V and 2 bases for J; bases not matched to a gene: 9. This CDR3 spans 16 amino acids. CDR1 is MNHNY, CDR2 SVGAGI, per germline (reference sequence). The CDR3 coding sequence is TGTGCCAGCAGTTCTTTGGGGGGGGAGCTCACAGATACGCAGTATTTT. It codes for CASSSLGGELTDTQYF.

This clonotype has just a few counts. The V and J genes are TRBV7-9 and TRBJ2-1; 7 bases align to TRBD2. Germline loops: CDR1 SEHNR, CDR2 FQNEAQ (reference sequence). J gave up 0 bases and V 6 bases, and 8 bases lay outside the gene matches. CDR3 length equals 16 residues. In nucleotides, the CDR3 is TGTGCCAGCAGGGAAACCGGGGGGAGCTCCTACAATGAGCAGTTCTTC. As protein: CASRETGGSSYNEQFF.

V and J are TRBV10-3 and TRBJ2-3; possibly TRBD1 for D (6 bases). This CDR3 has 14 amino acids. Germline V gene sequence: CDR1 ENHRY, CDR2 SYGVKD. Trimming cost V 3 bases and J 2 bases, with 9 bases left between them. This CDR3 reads CAISDNRATDTQYF. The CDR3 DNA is TGTGCCATCAGTGACAACAGGGCCACAGATACGCAGTATTTT.

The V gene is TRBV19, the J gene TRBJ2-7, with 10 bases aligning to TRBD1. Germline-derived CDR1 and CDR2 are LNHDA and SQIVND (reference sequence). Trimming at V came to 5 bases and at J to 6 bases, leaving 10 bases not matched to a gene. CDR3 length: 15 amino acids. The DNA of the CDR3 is TGTGCCAGTAGTGCCAACCCGGGACAGGGGATCGAGCAGTACTTC. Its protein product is CASSANPGQGIEQYF.

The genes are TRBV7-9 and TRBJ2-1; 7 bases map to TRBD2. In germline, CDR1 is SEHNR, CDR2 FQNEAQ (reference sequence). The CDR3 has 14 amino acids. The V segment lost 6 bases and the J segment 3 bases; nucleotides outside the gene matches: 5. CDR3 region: CASRAGTNYNEQFF. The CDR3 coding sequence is TGTGCCAGCAGAGCCGGGACTAACTACAATGAGCAGTTCTTC.

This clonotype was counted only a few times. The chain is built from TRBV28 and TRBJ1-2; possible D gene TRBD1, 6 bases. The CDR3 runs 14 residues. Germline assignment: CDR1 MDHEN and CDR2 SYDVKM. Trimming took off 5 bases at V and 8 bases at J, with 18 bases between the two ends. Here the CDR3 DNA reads TGTGCCAGCAGTCCGGGACACAAGGACCGGGGCTACACCTTC. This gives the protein CASSPGHKDRGYTF.

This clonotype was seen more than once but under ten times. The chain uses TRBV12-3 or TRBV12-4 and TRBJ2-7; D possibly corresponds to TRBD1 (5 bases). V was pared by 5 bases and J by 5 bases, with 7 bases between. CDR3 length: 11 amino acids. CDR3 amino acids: CASSKGDEQYV. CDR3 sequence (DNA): TGTGCCAGCAGTAAAGGGGACGAGCAGTACGTC.

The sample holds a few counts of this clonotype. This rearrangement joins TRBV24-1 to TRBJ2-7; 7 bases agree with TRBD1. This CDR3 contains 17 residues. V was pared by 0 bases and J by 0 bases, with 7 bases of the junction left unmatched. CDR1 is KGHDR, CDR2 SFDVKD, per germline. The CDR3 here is CATSDLQGVAGSYEQYV. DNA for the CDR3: TGTGCCACCAGTGATTTGCAGGGGGTAGCAGGCTCCTACGAGCAGTACGTC.

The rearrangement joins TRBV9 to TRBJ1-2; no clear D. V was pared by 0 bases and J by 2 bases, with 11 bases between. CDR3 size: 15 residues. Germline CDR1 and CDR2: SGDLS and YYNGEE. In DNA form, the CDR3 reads TGTGCCAGCAGCGTAGGAGGGTCTGGAAACTATGGCTACACCTTC. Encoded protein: CASSVGGSGNYGYTF.

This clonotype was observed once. The CDR3 sequence: CASSFNGINSPLHF. DNA for the CDR3: TGTGCCAGCAGCTTTAACGGGATTAATTCACCCCTCCACTTT. The chain uses TRBV7-2 and TRBJ1-6; no clear D. The CDR3 covers 14 residues. Between the trimmed V and J ends, which lost 3 bases and 6 bases, there was a span of 9 bases. From germline, CDR1 is SGHTA and CDR2 FQGNSA.

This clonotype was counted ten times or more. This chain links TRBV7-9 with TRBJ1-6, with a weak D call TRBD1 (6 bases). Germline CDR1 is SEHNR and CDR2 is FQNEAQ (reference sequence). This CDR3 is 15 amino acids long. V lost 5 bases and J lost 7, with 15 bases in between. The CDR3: CASSDYTGSNSPLHF. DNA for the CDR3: TGTGCCAGCAGCGATTACACAGGGAGCAATTCACCCCTCCACTTT.

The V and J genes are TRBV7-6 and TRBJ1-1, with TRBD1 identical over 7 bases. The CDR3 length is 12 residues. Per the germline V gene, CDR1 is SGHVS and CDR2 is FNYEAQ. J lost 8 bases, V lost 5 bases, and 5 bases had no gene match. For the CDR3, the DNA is TGTGCCAGCAGCCCCTGGGACAGCGAAGCTTTCTTT. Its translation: CASSPWDSEAFF.

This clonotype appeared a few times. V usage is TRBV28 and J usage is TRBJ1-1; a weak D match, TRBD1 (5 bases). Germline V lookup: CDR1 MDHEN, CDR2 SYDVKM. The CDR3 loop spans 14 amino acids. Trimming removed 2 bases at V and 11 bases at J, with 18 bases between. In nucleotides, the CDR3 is TGTGCCAGCAGTTTAGGTCTAGGGGCCGGATTGGCTTTCTTT. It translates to CASSLGLGAGLAFF.

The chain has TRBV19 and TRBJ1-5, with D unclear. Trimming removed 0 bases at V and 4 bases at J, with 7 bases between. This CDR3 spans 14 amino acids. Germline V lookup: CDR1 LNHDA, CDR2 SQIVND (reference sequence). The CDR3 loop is CASSIEAGNQPQHF. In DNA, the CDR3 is TGTGCCAGTAGTATAGAGGCGGGGAATCAGCCCCAGCATTTT.

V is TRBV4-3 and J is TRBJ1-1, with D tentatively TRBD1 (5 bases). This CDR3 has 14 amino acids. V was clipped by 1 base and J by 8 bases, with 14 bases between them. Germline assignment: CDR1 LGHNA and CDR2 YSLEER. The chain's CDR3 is CASSQVGLGHEAFF. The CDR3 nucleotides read TGCGCCAGCAGCCAAGTGGGTCTTGGACACGAAGCTTTCTTT.

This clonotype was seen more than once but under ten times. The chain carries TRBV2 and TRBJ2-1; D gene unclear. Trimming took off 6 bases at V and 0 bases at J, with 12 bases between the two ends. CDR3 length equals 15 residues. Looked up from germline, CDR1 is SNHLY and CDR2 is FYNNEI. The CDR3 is CASSPGRRSYNEQFF. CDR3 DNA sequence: TGTGCCAGCAGCCCAGGTCGGCGCTCCTACAATGAGCAGTTCTTC.

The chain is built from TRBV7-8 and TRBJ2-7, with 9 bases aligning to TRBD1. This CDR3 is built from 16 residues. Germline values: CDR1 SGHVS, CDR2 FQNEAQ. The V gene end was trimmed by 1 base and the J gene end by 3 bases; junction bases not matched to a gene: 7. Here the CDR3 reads CASSLEVGQGHYEQYF. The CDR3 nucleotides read TGTGCCAGCAGCTTAGAGGTGGGACAGGGACACTACGAGCAGTACTTC.

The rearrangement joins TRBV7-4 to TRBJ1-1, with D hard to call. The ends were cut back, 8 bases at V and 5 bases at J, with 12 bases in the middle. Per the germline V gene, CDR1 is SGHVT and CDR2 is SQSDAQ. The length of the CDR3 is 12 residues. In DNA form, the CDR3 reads TGTGCCAGCGCAGAAATCCTAACTGAAGCTTTCTTT. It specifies CASAEILTEAFF.

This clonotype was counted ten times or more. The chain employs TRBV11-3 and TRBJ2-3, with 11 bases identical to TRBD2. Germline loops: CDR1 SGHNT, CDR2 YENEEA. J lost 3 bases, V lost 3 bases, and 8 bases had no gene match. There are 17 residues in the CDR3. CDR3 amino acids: CASSLHPSGGTTDTQYF. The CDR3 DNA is TGTGCCAGCAGCTTGCACCCTAGCGGGGGGACGACAGATACGCAGTATTTT.

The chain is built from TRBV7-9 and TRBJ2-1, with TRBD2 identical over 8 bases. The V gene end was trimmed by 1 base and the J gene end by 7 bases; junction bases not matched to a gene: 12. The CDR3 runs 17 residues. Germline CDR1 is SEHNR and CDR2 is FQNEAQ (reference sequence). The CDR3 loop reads CASSLGGGGNNRNEQFF. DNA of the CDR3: TGTGCCAGCAGCTTAGGCGGCGGGGGGAATAACAGGAATGAGCAGTTCTTC.

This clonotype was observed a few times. The CDR3 sequence: CASSKDRGLAYGYTF. CDR3 in DNA: TGTGCCAGCAGCAAGGACAGGGGGCTCGCCTATGGCTACACCTTC. This chain joins TRBV13 and TRBJ1-2; TRBD1 matches 11 bases. CDR1 is PRHDT and CDR2 is FYEKMQ in the germline V gene (reference sequence). V lost 5 bases, J lost 4 bases, and 6 bases stayed unmatched. The CDR3 has 15 amino acids. The full variable domain, completed using reference TRBV13 and TRBJ1-2, is AAGVIQSPRHLIKEKRETATLKCYPIPRHDTVYWYQQGPGQDPQFLISFYEKMQSDKGSIPDRFSAQQFSDYHSELNMSSLELGDSALYFCASSKDRGLAYGYTFGSGTRLTVV.

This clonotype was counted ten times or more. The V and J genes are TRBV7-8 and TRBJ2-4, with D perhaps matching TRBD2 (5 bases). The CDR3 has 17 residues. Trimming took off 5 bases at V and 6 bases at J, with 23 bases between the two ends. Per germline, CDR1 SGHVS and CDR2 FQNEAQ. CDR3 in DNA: TGTGCCAGCAGCCACCCGGCAGGCGGGTATCTCCCAAACATTCAGTACTTC. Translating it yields CASSHPAGGYLPNIQYF. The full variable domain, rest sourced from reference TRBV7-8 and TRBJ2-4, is GAGVSQSPRYKVAKRGQDVALRCDPISGHVSLFWYQQALGQGPEFLTYFQNEAQLDKSGLPSDRFFAERPEGSVSTLKIQRTQQEDSAVYLCASSHPAGGYLPNIQYFGAGTRLSVL.

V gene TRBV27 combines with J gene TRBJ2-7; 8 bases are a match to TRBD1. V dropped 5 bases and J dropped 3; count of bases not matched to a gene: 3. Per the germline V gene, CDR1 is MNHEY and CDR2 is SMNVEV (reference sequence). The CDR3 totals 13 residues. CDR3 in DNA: TGTGCCAGCAGTCTCACAGGGGGCTACGAGCAGTACGTC. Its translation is CASSLTGGYEQYV.

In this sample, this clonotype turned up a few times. The CDR3 spells CASSLAAGGDEQFF. The CDR3 DNA is TGTGCCAGCAGCCTCGCGGCGGGGGGTGATGAGCAGTTCTTC. The V call is TRBV7-9, the J call TRBJ2-1, with 8 bases matching TRBD2. This CDR3 contains 14 residues. Looked up from germline, CDR1 is SEHNR and CDR2 is FQNEAQ (reference sequence). Unmatched junction bases numbered 8, after V lost 5 bases and J lost 8 bases.

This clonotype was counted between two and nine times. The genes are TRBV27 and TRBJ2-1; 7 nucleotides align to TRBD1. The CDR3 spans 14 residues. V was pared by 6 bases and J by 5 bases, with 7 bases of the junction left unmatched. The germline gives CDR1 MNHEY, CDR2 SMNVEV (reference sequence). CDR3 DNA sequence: TGTGCCAGCAGCGCGACAGGGCTGGACAATGAGCAGTTCTTC. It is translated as CASSATGLDNEQFF.